These 23 T cell receptor beta chains originate from one sample sequenced in a study of T-cell memory formation after mild COVID-19. TCRdb itself ran the 5' RACE reads through MiXCR, one entry per CDR3 protein. The sample has 100,000 to 150,000 distinct CDR3 sequences; about 6% are singletons. Sequenced input: PBMCs or a T cell subset sorted from them (not recorded which). All receptors derive from an adult woman who had mild COVID-19 (a few samples of this study predate the infection). Cell type and time point are not known.

This sequence joins TRBV20-1 and TRBJ1-1; D unresolved. The ends were cut back, 4 bases at V and 0 bases at J, with 3 bases in the middle. This CDR3 has 11 amino acids. Per germline, CDR1 DFQATT and CDR2 SNEGSKA (reference sequence). CDR3 amino acids: CSAKVNTEAFF. CDR3 DNA sequence: TGCAGTGCTAAAGTGAACACTGAAGCTTTCTTT.

This clonotype has only a few counts. This chain uses TRBV10-3 with TRBJ2-7; no clear D. CDR1 is ENHRY, CDR2 SYGVKD, per germline. The CDR3 is 11 amino acids. V was pared by 9 bases and J by 5 bases, with 11 bases between. CDR3 loop: CAMGMANEQYF. CDR3 nucleotides: TGTGCCATGGGGATGGCCAACGAGCAGTACTTC.

This clonotype has more than one count but fewer than ten. The V gene is TRBV21-1, the J gene TRBJ1-4; the table's D call of TRBD1 was not tested on the DNA. TRBV21-1 is annotated as a pseudogene. CDR3 length equals 18 residues. CDR3 in DNA: TGTGCCAGCAGCAAAGCGGCGTCGGACAGGGGGCGTCGAGAAAAACTGTTTTTT. Protein: CASSKAASDRGRREKLFF.

The chain has TRBV10-3 and TRBJ1-2; 7 bases align to TRBD1. CDR1 and CDR2 (germline): ENHRY, SYGVKD. This CDR3 spans 15 amino acids. V trimming: 4 bases; J trimming: 2 bases; junction bases outside the gene matches: 7. DNA for the CDR3: TGTGCCATCAGTGGCGGAGAGGGACAGAACTATGGCTACACCTTC. It codes for CAISGGEGQNYGYTF.

This clonotype was counted many times. The chain has TRBV7-3 and TRBJ2-7, with D possibly TRBD1 on 5 matching bases. Trimming took off 2 bases at V and 3 bases at J, with 8 bases between the two ends. Germline CDR1 is SGHTA and CDR2 is FQGTGA. The CDR3 consists of 13 residues. The CDR3 region is CASSLLDNYEQYF. Here the CDR3 DNA reads TGTGCCAGCAGCTTACTGGACAACTACGAGCAGTACTTC.

This clonotype was counted ten times or more. The gene calls are TRBV7-2 and TRBJ2-7; TRBD2 agrees at 12 bases. Losses at the gene ends were 5 bases for V and 2 bases for J; bases not matched to a gene: 4. CDR1 is SGHTA, CDR2 FQGNSA, per germline. The length of the CDR3 is 15 residues. The CDR3 region is CASSRLAGVAYEQYF. The DNA of the CDR3 is TGTGCCAGCAGCAGACTAGCGGGAGTGGCCTACGAGCAGTACTTC.

The chain recombines TRBV5-1 with TRBJ2-7; 12 positions agree with TRBD1. Germline CDR1 and CDR2: SGHRS and YFSETQ. V lost 5 bases, J lost 5 bases, and 8 bases stayed unmatched. CDR3 size: 15 residues. The CDR3, as DNA: TGCGCCAGCAGAGGTGGGACAGGGGGCCTCAACGAGCAGTACTTC. Protein: CASRGGTGGLNEQYF.

The rearrangement uses TRBV5-1 and TRBJ1-2; D may be TRBD1 (5 bases). This CDR3 is built from 15 residues. The germline V gene has CDR1 SGHRS and CDR2 YFSETQ. V lost 3 bases and J 3 bases, leaving 15 bases between the germline ends. CDR3 DNA: TGCGCCAGCAGCTACGGGACCGTGAAGGACTATGGCTACACCTTC. Translating it yields CASSYGTVKDYGYTF.

This clonotype was recorded a few times. The rearrangement joins TRBV3-1 to TRBJ2-7, with D perhaps matching TRBD1 (6 bases). This CDR3 has 14 residues. Germline V gene lookup returns CDR1 LGHDT and CDR2 YNNKEL (reference sequence). Trimming pared 4 bases from V and 3 bases from J, leaving 13 bases between. CDR3 in amino acids: CASSRGQGFYEQYF. CDR3 DNA sequence: TGTGCCAGCAGCCGGGGTCAGGGGTTCTACGAGCAGTACTTC.

J is TRBJ2-3 and V is TRBV5-1, with D possibly matching TRBD2 (7 bases). Germline V CDR1 and CDR2: SGHRS, YFSETQ. V shed 3 bases and J shed 4 bases, with 9 bases lying between them. The CDR3 runs to 13 residues. The CDR3 DNA is TGCGCCAGCAGCTGGGAGGGGGCAGATACGCAGTATTTT. Encoded protein: CASSWEGADTQYF.

The chain recombines TRBV25-1 with TRBJ2-1, with 7 nucleotides matching TRBD1. The trim removed 1 base at V and 9 bases at J, leaving 9 bases unmatched. The CDR3 consists of 15 residues. The germline CDR1 and CDR2 sequences are MGHDK and SYGVNS. For the CDR3, the DNA is TGTGCCAGCAGTGAATGGGAGAACAGGGGAATTGAGCAGTTCTTC. Translated: CASSEWENRGIEQFF.

This clonotype was picked up many times. The chain has TRBV4-1 and TRBJ2-5, with 8 bases that match TRBD1. CDR1 MGHRA and CDR2 YSYEKL come from the germline V gene. This CDR3 is 15 amino acids long. J lost 2 bases, V lost 3 bases, and 5 bases had no gene match. The CDR3 coding sequence is TGCGCCAGCAGCCATGGACAGGGAGGACAAGAGACCCAGTACTTC. Translated: CASSHGQGGQETQYF.

This clonotype was observed many times. The chain employs TRBV6-2 or TRBV6-3 and TRBJ2-1, with a possible D match to TRBD2 (6 bases). Germline V CDR1 and CDR2: MNHEY, SVGEGT. V was cut by 2 bases and J by 6 bases, with 8 bases left in between. There are 13 residues in the CDR3. The CDR3 region has the DNA TGTGCCAGCAGTTACACTAGCTTCAATGAGCAGTTCTTC. It encodes CASSYTSFNEQFF.

This clonotype was recorded at least ten times. The chain uses TRBV12-3 or TRBV12-4 and TRBJ2-3, with D tentatively TRBD2 (5 bases). V lost 4 bases and J 0 bases, leaving 11 bases between the germline ends. CDR3 size: 15 residues. The CDR3 bases are TGTGCCAGCAGTTCGGGAACGGGAAGCACAGATACGCAGTATTTT. It yields the protein CASSSGTGSTDTQYF.

This clonotype was seen ten or more times. The V call is TRBV7-8, the J call TRBJ2-3, with TRBD1 identical over 7 bases. The CDR3 contains 16 residues. CDR1 and CDR2 from the germline V gene are SGHVS and FQNEAQ. Losses at the gene ends were 5 bases for V and 5 bases for J; bases not matched to a gene: 13. For the CDR3, the DNA is TGTGCCAGCAGCCCGCGACAGGGAATGATCAGAGATACGCAGTATTTT. This translates into CASSPRQGMIRDTQYF.

This clonotype was seen many times. This chain uses TRBV3-1 with TRBJ1-4, with a possible D match to TRBD1 (6 bases). V was trimmed by 4 bases and J by 5 bases, leaving 11 bases between them. The CDR3 runs to 14 residues. The V gene's germline CDR1 is LGHDT and CDR2 YNNKEL (reference sequence). CDR3 sequence: CASSPGTRNEKLFF. CDR3 coding DNA: TGTGCCAGCAGCCCCGGGACACGGAATGAAAAACTGTTTTTT.

This clonotype was observed a handful of times. The genes are TRBV6-5 and TRBJ2-3; 7 bases are a match to TRBD2. Per the germline V gene, CDR1 is MNHEY and CDR2 is SVGAGI. The CDR3 contains 14 residues. Losses at the gene ends were 2 bases for V and 6 bases for J; bases not matched to a gene: 5. Here the CDR3 DNA reads TGTGCCAGCAGTTACGGCGGGAGAAGTGATACGCAGTATTTT. Protein product: CASSYGGRSDTQYF.

The V call is TRBV19, the J call TRBJ2-2; D possibly corresponds to TRBD1 (5 bases). CDR1 LNHDA and CDR2 SQIVND come from the germline V gene (reference sequence). V lost 5 bases, J lost 2 bases, and 18 bases lay in between. The CDR3 consists of 17 residues. The CDR3 DNA follows: TGTGCCAGTAGTCTCCCCCAGGGCGAGGTTAACACCGGGGAGCTGTTTTTT. Its translation is CASSLPQGEVNTGELFF.

This clonotype was observed a handful of times. This sequence joins TRBV6-6 and TRBJ2-1; D is unresolved. Germline V gives CDR1 MNHNY, CDR2 SVGAGI (reference sequence). V lost 3 bases and J 0 bases, leaving 12 bases between the germline ends. This CDR3 comprises 16 residues. The CDR3, as DNA: TGTGCCAGCAGTTATCCGGACGGCCGCTCCTACAATGAGCAGTTCTTC. Translating it yields CASSYPDGRSYNEQFF.

This clonotype was counted many times. The gene calls are TRBV5-1 and TRBJ2-7; TRBD2 matches at 11 bases. The CDR3 has 14 residues. Germline CDR1 and CDR2: SGHRS and YFSETQ. Losses at the gene ends were 5 bases for V and 4 bases for J; bases not matched to a gene: 5. CDR3 protein: CASSSSGGAYEQYF. The CDR3 nucleotides are TGCGCCAGCAGTAGTAGCGGGGGGGCTTACGAGCAGTACTTC.

This clonotype was seen many times. The chain employs TRBV29-1 and TRBJ2-1; D not certain. V was shortened by 4 bases and J by 5 bases, with 6 bases between the two germline ends. This CDR3 contains 11 residues. The V gene's germline CDR1 is SQVTM and CDR2 ANQGSEA. The CDR3 sequence is CSVVSDNEQFF. CDR3 sequence (DNA): TGCAGCGTTGTATCGGACAATGAGCAGTTCTTC.

About this clonotype: The CDR3 does not close with the conserved phenylalanine or tryptophan, likely indicating a read error. This rearrangement joins TRBV5-6 to TRBJ1-2; 10 nucleotides line up with TRBD1. The junction had 9 bases not matched to a gene; V was cut back by 4 bases and J by 6 bases. This CDR3 spans 15 amino acids. Germline V gene data show CDR1 as SGHDT and CDR2 as YYEEEE. CDR3 sequence (DNA): TGTGCCAGCAGCCTCCGGGACAGGGGAGCGAATGGCTACACCTTA. It specifies CASSLRDRGANGYTL.

The table lists this clonotype with many counts. This chain links TRBV12-3 or TRBV12-4 with TRBJ2-1; D gene uncertain. The CDR3 loop spans 17 amino acids. V gave up 5 bases and J gave up 0 bases, with 17 bases separating them. The CDR3 DNA is TGTGCCAGCAGTGGTGCCGTCGGCGGCCGCTCCTACAATGAGCAGTTCTTC. Translated: CASSGAVGGRSYNEQFF.